The T cell receptor (beta chain) described here comes from a study of CD8+ T cells in alopecia areata. Study-wide points: In blood and scalp, many expanded lesional clones persisted during tofacitinib.

Treatment specified: oral pan-JAK inhibitor, 5-10 mg twice daily. Notes on this clone: Its antigen is not identified.

Germline assignment: CDR1 GTSNPN and CDR2 SVGIG (reference sequence). Trimming pared 1 base from V and 3 bases from J, leaving 18 bases between. This CDR3 is built from 16 residues. The authors extracted RNA and reverse transcribed it into cDNA as the sequencing template. Produced via immunoSEQ multiplex PCR; TCRdb's table is partial and in-frame only. This sample has about 120,000 clones, with around 53% found just once. The V gene is TRBV30, the J gene TRBJ1-2; tentative D call: TRBD1 (5 bases). This sample comprised CD4+ T cells sorted from blood, obtained at week 4, from a patient treated with tofacitinib. This sequence originates from a human donor with alopecia areata. CDR3 in amino acids: CAWSERTFLGDYGYTF. CDR3 DNA: TGTGCCTGGAGTGAAAGGACATTCTTGGGGGACTATGGCTACACCTTC. The full variable domain, in which reference TRBV30 and TRBJ1-2 provide the parts outside the CDR3, is SQTIHQWPATLVQPVGSPLSLECTVEGTSNPNLYWYRQAAGRGLQLLFYSVGIGQISSEVPQNLSASRPQDRQFILSSKKLLLSDSGFYLCAWSERTFLGDYGYTFGSGTRLTVV.